The 23 T cell receptor beta chains below come from one sample, sequenced in a study of OX40 agonist ivuxolimab in advanced cancers. Assay used: immunoSEQ multiplex PCR; TCRdb lists only in-frame clones, some missing. The sample has some 69,000 clones; around 91% are singletons. The material was CD4+ or CD8+ T cells sorted from blood, obtained in a trial of the OX40 agonist ivuxolimab. Receptors were obtained from an adult with an advanced solid tumor such as melanoma, head and neck, liver or kidney cancer.

The rearrangement links TRBV4-3 to TRBJ1-2, with 7 nucleotides matching TRBD1. Germline CDR1 reads LGHNA; CDR2 reads YSLEER. V gave up 2 bases and J gave up 5 bases; unmatched junction bases: 11. CDR3 length equals 16 residues. The CDR3 spells CASSQSYRGSWYGYTF. For the CDR3, the DNA is TGCGCCAGCAGCCAAAGCTACAGGGGATCGTGGTATGGCTACACCTTC.

The chain carries TRBV7-2 and TRBJ2-4; D call uncertain. The V end lost 5 bases, the J end lost 0 bases, and 17 bases lay between the germline ends. The CDR3 loop spans 17 amino acids. Germline CDR1 is SGHTA and CDR2 is FQGNSA. CDR3 nucleotides: TGTGCCAGCAGCACCCAGACGGTTTCCTTAGCCAAAAACATTCAGTACTTC. Residues: CASSTQTVSLAKNIQYF.

The chain joins TRBV18 to TRBJ2-1; D may be TRBD2 (6 bases). Trimming shortened V by 3 bases and J by 5 bases, and 11 bases separated the two germline ends. The CDR3 contains 14 residues. Germline CDR1 and CDR2: KGHSH and LQKENI. The CDR3 DNA reads as TGTGCCAGCTCACCGGGACTTACACACAATGAGCAGTTCTTC. The encoded protein is CASSPGLTHNEQFF.

The chain recombines TRBV7-2 with TRBJ1-1; tentative D call: TRBD1 (6 bases). The CDR3 is 14 residues long. Germline values: CDR1 SGHTA, CDR2 FQGNSA. V lost 3 bases to trimming and J lost 10 bases, with 18 bases between them. Written as DNA, the CDR3 is TGTGCCAGCAGCTTGGGTCTATCAGGGGCCGGAGCTTTCTTT. It encodes CASSLGLSGAGAFF.

The chain couples TRBV7-8 to TRBJ1-2, with D unclear. Germline values: CDR1 SGHVS, CDR2 FQNEAQ. Trimming pared 0 bases from V and 5 bases from J, leaving 19 bases between. The CDR3 is made up of 17 amino acids. The CDR3 protein is CASSLAVLWPLGYGYTF. As DNA, the CDR3 is TGTGCCAGCAGCTTAGCGGTCCTCTGGCCCCTTGGATATGGCTACACCTTC.

The J gene is TRBJ2-2, the V gene TRBV7-3; 7 bases agree with TRBD2. CDR1 and CDR2 from the germline V gene are SGHTA and FQGTGA. The V segment lost 5 bases and the J segment 3 bases; nucleotides outside the gene matches: 9. The CDR3 consists of 16 residues. CDR3 in DNA: TGTGCCAGCAGCCCAAGAGCGGGATCTTACACCGGGGAGCTGTTTTTT. Translating gives CASSPRAGSYTGELFF.

V gene TRBV5-5 combines with J gene TRBJ1-2; D possibly corresponds to TRBD1 (6 bases). This CDR3 region has 15 residues. Germline lookup yields CDR1 SGHKS and CDR2 YYEKEE (reference sequence). Trimming cost V 1 base and J 4 bases, with 14 bases left between them. The CDR3: CASSLLEQGLYGYTF. Here the CDR3 DNA reads TGTGCCAGCAGCTTGTTGGAGCAGGGGCTCTATGGCTACACCTTC.

The chain carries TRBV25-1 and TRBJ2-7, with no clear D. This CDR3 is 13 amino acids long. V gave up 4 bases and J gave up 3 bases, with 10 bases separating them. Per germline, CDR1 MGHDK and CDR2 SYGVNS. In nucleotides, the CDR3 is TGTGCCAGCAGTGGGATTTTGGGCTACGAGCAGTACTTC. It specifies CASSGILGYEQYF.

V is TRBV28 and J is TRBJ1-1; D is possibly TRBD1 (5 bases). The germline CDR1 and CDR2 sequences are MDHEN and SYDVKM. The CDR3 loop spans 14 amino acids. The V end was cut by 6 bases, the J end by 1 base, with 12 bases between. CDR3 region: CASSLPTGNTEAFF. Here the CDR3 DNA reads TGTGCCAGCAGCTTACCCACAGGGAACACTGAAGCTTTCTTT. Full variable domain (remainder filled in from reference TRBV28 and TRBJ1-1): DVKVTQSSRYLVKRTGEKVFLECVQDMDHENMFWYRQDPGLGLRLIYFSYDVKMKEKGDIPEGYSVSREKKERFSLILESASTNQTSMYLCASSLPTGNTEAFFGQGTRLTVV.

J is TRBJ2-1 and V is TRBV28; the D gene could be TRBD1 or TRBD2 (5 bases each). V was pared by 6 bases and J by 10 bases, with 19 bases between. The germline CDR1 and CDR2 sequences are MDHEN and SYDVKM. This CDR3 is built from 14 residues. The DNA of the CDR3 is TGTGCCAGCAGCCAGGGACGGAATAGGAAGGAGCAGTTCTTC. It codes for CASSQGRNRKEQFF.

The chain employs TRBV5-6 and TRBJ2-3, with D possibly being TRBD2 (5 bases). The V end was cut by 2 bases, the J end by 1 base, with 11 bases between. The CDR3 has 15 amino acids. The germline gives CDR1 SGHDT, CDR2 YYEEEE. The CDR3 reads CASSFVTIGTDTQYF. CDR3 nucleotide sequence: TGTGCCAGCAGCTTCGTGACTATCGGCACAGATACGCAGTATTTT.

The chain links TRBV28 to TRBJ1-4; the D is unclear. There are 13 residues in the CDR3. CDR1 is MDHEN, CDR2 SYDVKM, per germline. V gave up 5 bases and J gave up 8 bases, with 12 bases separating them. The CDR3 DNA sequence: TGTGCCAGCAGTACCGCGATTGGCGAAAAACTGTTTTTT. Translated: CASSTAIGEKLFF.

This clone was observed once. The gene calls are TRBV7-3 and TRBJ2-3; no clear D. V lost 5 bases and J lost 0, with 9 bases in between. CDR3 length equals 14 residues. Germline CDR1 SGHTA, CDR2 FQGTGA. DNA for the CDR3: TGTGCCAGCAGCAAGACGAGCAGCACAGATACGCAGTATTTT. Translation: CASSKTSSTDTQYF.

The chain couples TRBV5-1 to TRBJ1-1; D is unresolved. The CDR3 extends over 12 amino acids. Germline lookup yields CDR1 SGHRS and CDR2 YFSETQ. Trimming removed 4 bases from V and 11 bases from J, with 15 bases in between. The CDR3 bases are TGCGCCAGCAGCGCATCGGGGAGTATTGCTTTCTTT. Protein product: CASSASGSIAFF.

This clone was counted only a few times. V and J are TRBV29-1 and TRBJ2-1; a weak D match, TRBD1 (6 bases). This CDR3 region has 12 residues. Germline V gene lookup returns CDR1 SQVTM and CDR2 ANQGSEA. V shed 7 bases and J shed 3 bases, with 10 bases lying between them. CDR3 sequence (DNA): TGCAGCGCCGGGACAAGCTACAATGAGCAGTTCTTC. Protein product: CSAGTSYNEQFF.

This chain connects TRBV28 to TRBJ1-5; 9 bases line up with TRBD1. The CDR3 is made up of 16 amino acids. Germline V gene sequence: CDR1 MDHEN, CDR2 SYDVKM. The V and J ends lost 5 bases and 2 bases, in that order; junction bases with no gene match: 7. The CDR3 coding sequence is TGTGCCAGCAGTCCGGACAGGGGTCTCGGCAATCAGCCCCAGCATTTT. Protein product: CASSPDRGLGNQPQHF.

The genes are TRBV4-3 and TRBJ1-3, with TRBD1 as a possible D gene (5 bases). There are 15 residues in the CDR3. The V end was cut by 5 bases, the J end by 1 base, with 12 bases between. Germline lookup yields CDR1 LGHNA and CDR2 YSLEER. The CDR3 spells CASSSGWGSGNTIYF. The DNA for the CDR3 is TGCGCCAGCAGCTCAGGATGGGGGTCTGGAAACACCATATATTTT.

This clone was counted a single time. The genes are TRBV7-2 and TRBJ1-4; D remains ambiguous. V gave up 5 bases and J gave up 8 bases, with 12 bases separating them. The CDR3 runs to 13 residues. Germline V gene lookup returns CDR1 SGHTA and CDR2 FQGNSA. The CDR3 nucleotides read TGTGCCAGCAGCCGGTCTTTGGGGGAAAAACTGTTTTTT. As protein: CASSRSLGEKLFF.

The chain carries TRBV19 and TRBJ2-7; the match to TRBD1 covers 7 bases. The CDR3 covers 14 residues. With V trimmed by 6 bases and J by 3 bases, 8 bases remained unmatched. The germline gives CDR1 LNHDA, CDR2 SQIVND (reference sequence). DNA of the CDR3: TGTGCCAGTAGCACCGGGACAGCGATCTACGAGCAGTACTTC. This codes for CASSTGTAIYEQYF. Based on the CDR3 plus reference TRBV19 and TRBJ2-7, the full variable domain is DGGITQSPKYLFRKEGQNVTLSCEQNLNHDAMYWYRQDPGQGLRLIYYSQIVNDFQKGDIAEGYSVSREKKESFPLTVTSAQKNPTAFYLCASSTGTAIYEQYFGPGTRLTVT.

This clone was observed a handful of times. The chain carries TRBV28 and TRBJ2-3, with 7 bases aligning to TRBD2. V shed 6 bases and J 3 bases; nucleotides not matched to a gene: 3. Germline values: CDR1 MDHEN, CDR2 SYDVKM. The CDR3 sequence is 13 residues long. This chain's CDR3 is CASRPSGTDTQYF. In DNA form, the CDR3 reads TGTGCCAGCAGACCTAGCGGTACAGATACGCAGTATTTT.

The chain uses TRBV11-3 and TRBJ2-3, with 9 bases matching TRBD1. CDR1 and CDR2 (germline): SGHNT, YENEEA. The CDR3 covers 17 residues. With 1 base clipped from V and 3 bases from J, the junction kept 8 bases outside the gene matches. CDR3 sequence: CASSLGGGQGWTDTQYF. In DNA form, the CDR3 reads TGTGCCAGCAGCTTAGGGGGTGGACAGGGGTGGACAGATACGCAGTATTTT.

The rearrangement links TRBV6-1 to TRBJ2-1; no clear D gene. There are 12 residues in the CDR3. V was trimmed by 7 bases and J by 11 bases, leaving 15 bases between them. The germline V gene encodes CDR1 MNHNS and CDR2 SASEGT. CDR3 in amino acids: CASNQGQAKQFF. DNA for the CDR3: TGTGCCAGCAATCAAGGCCAGGCCAAGCAGTTCTTC.

This chain joins TRBV7-2 and TRBJ2-6; 7 positions agree with TRBD2. There are 15 residues in the CDR3. J gave up 2 bases and V 5 bases, and 3 bases lay outside the gene matches. The V gene's germline CDR1 is SGHTA and CDR2 FQGNSA. The CDR3 is CASSRGTTGANVLTF. CDR3 bases: TGTGCCAGCAGCCGCGGGACTACTGGGGCCAACGTCCTGACTTTC.